The clone carrying this TCR beta chain was seen a few times. This sample stems from a study of Graves' ophthalmopathy and Graves' hyperthyroidism. The CDR3 has 16 residues. Per the germline V gene, CDR1 is MNHEY and CDR2 is SVGAGI. V lost 8 bases, J lost 3 bases, and 11 bases stayed unmatched. RNA transcripts yielded amplified TCR beta CDR3 regions. Amplification began with first-round RT-PCR using HTBI primers, then second-round multiplex PCR was performed. TCRdb passed the multiplex PCR reads through MiXCR, listing each CDR3 protein once. The sample has 600,000 to 950,000 distinct CDR3 sequences; 40% are singletons.

The source material was peripheral blood. This sequence joins TRBV6-5 and TRBJ1-4, with TRBD1 matching 8 bases. This receptor was taken from an adult man with Graves' ophthalmopathy. Written as DNA, the CDR3 is TGTGCCAGCGGAAGGAAATCAGGGGGCCCTAATGAAAAACTGTTTTTT. Amino acids: CASGRKSGGPNEKLFF.